These 31 T cell receptor beta chains were all obtained from the same sample, sequenced in a study of identical twins. TCRdb re-derived calls from the 5' RACE reads in MiXCR, one entry per CDR3 protein. Of some 1,700,000 distinct CDR3 sequences listed, 32% are singletons. The material sequenced was cord blood. These receptors were taken from a newborn girl in good health.

This clonotype has more than one count but fewer than ten. The gene calls are TRBV2 and TRBJ2-7, with 9 positions matching TRBD2. This CDR3 is built from 15 residues. Looked up from germline, CDR1 is SNHLY and CDR2 is FYNNEI. The V segment lost 2 bases and the J segment 1 base; nucleotides outside the gene matches: 3. The CDR3 here is CASSERLAGSYEQYF. As DNA, the CDR3 is TGTGCCAGCAGTGAACGGCTAGCGGGATCCTACGAGCAGTACTTC.

V gene TRBV2 combines with J gene TRBJ1-4, with D unresolved. The CDR3 covers 16 residues. Trimming pared 6 bases from V and 0 bases from J, leaving 14 bases between. In germline, CDR1 is SNHLY, CDR2 FYNNEI. CDR3 bases: TGTGCCAGCAGCAGCTTGGCAGTTGCAACTAATGAAAAACTGTTTTTT. Translated, it gives CASSSLAVATNEKLFF.

This clonotype was picked up a small number of times. The V call is TRBV6-6, the J call TRBJ2-5; TRBD2 agrees at 10 bases. Per the germline V gene, CDR1 is MNHNY and CDR2 is SVGAGI (reference sequence). The CDR3 covers 16 residues. V gave up 0 bases and J gave up 11 bases; unmatched junction bases: 12. CDR3 loop: CASSYSRLAGEGEQYF. The CDR3 region has the DNA TGTGCCAGCAGTTACTCGAGGCTAGCGGGAGAGGGAGAGCAGTACTTC.

This clonotype has at least ten counts. The gene calls are TRBV29-1 and TRBJ2-1; 10 nucleotides align to TRBD2. The V gene's germline CDR1 is SQVTM and CDR2 ANQGSEA. Unmatched junction bases numbered 7, after V lost 7 bases and J lost 1 base. The CDR3 totals 15 residues. The CDR3 DNA reads as TGCAGCGCCTGTAGCGGGAGGCCTTCCTACAATGAGCAGTTCTTC. Amino acid sequence: CSACSGRPSYNEQFF.

This clonotype has only a few counts. J is TRBJ2-5 and V is TRBV7-9, with D hard to call. Looked up from germline, CDR1 is SEHNR and CDR2 is FQNEAQ (reference sequence). The CDR3 extends over 13 amino acids. V was shortened by 2 bases and J by 11 bases, with 15 bases between the two germline ends. The DNA of the CDR3 is TGTGCCAGCAGCTTATTCAGCGAGGCCAAGCAGTACTTC. Translating gives CASSLFSEAKQYF.

This clonotype was counted between two and nine times. The chain's CDR3 is CASSVVEVYGYTF. The CDR3 nucleotides read TGTGCCAGCAGCGTAGTCGAGGTCTATGGCTACACCTTC. V is TRBV12-3 or TRBV12-4 and J is TRBJ1-2, with D unresolved. Trimming left V 6 bases short and J 4 bases short, with 12 bases between. The CDR3 is 13 residues long.

The table lists this clonotype with a few counts. V gene TRBV4-2 combines with J gene TRBJ1-2; 9 positions match TRBD1. The J segment lost 7 bases and the V segment lost 4 bases, leaving 4 bases of the junction unmatched. Germline V gene lookup returns CDR1 LGHNA and CDR2 YNFKEQ. The CDR3 length is 13 residues. For the CDR3, the DNA is TGTGCCAGCAGCCGGGACAGGGTTTTTGGCTACACCTTC. Translated, it gives CASSRDRVFGYTF.

Only one count was recorded for this clonotype. Possible read error: a much larger clone is one base away. The gene calls are TRBV3-1 and TRBJ2-7; D is unclear. The CDR3 contains 14 residues. CDR1 and CDR2 from the germline V gene are LGHDT and YNNKEL (reference sequence). The CDR3 sequence: CASSQVGISYKQYF. The CDR3 DNA follows: TGTGCCAGCAGCCAAGTAGGTATCTCCTACAAGCAGTACTTC.

This chain connects TRBV6-5 to TRBJ2-5, with 12 positions matching TRBD1. The CDR3 length is 18 residues. CDR1 and CDR2 (germline): MNHEY, SVGAGI. J lost 5 bases, V lost 3 bases, and 13 bases had no gene match. CDR3 in DNA: TGTGCCAGCAGTTATAGGACCGGGACAGGGGGCCGCAAGGAGACCCAGTACTTC. Amino acids: CASSYRTGTGGRKETQYF.

V usage is TRBV7-2 and J usage is TRBJ2-7, with TRBD2 matching 12 bases. CDR1 and CDR2 (germline): SGHTA, FQGNSA. This CDR3 comprises 16 residues. Trimming removed 0 bases from V and 7 bases from J; junction bases left unmatched: 7. The CDR3 sequence is CASSLAGLAGHNEQYF. As DNA, the CDR3 is TGTGCCAGCAGCTTAGCGGGACTAGCGGGTCACAATGAGCAGTACTTC.

V is TRBV5-1 and J is TRBJ1-4, with TRBD1 as a possible D gene (6 bases). The CDR3 is 14 amino acids. V lost 3 bases to trimming and J lost 5 bases, with 11 bases between them. Germline-derived CDR1 and CDR2 are SGHRS and YFSETQ. CDR3 sequence: CASSWTAPNEKLFF. The CDR3 region has the DNA TGCGCCAGCAGCTGGACAGCCCCCAATGAAAAACTGTTTTTT.

This clonotype was detected only a few times. The gene calls are TRBV7-6 and TRBJ1-5, with D possibly TRBD1 on 5 matching bases. The V gene lost 0 bases and the J gene lost 5 bases, with 11 bases spanning the gap. The CDR3 has 15 residues. Germline values: CDR1 SGHVS, CDR2 FNYEAQ. The CDR3 coding sequence is TGTGCCAGCAGCTTAGCCGGGACGGCAGATCAGCCCCAGCATTTT. It is translated as CASSLAGTADQPQHF.

The chain recombines TRBV19 with TRBJ2-4; D unresolved. The end of the DNA aligns better with TRBJ2-7, so the J call may be wrong. This CDR3 region has 13 residues. Germline assignment: CDR1 LNHDA and CDR2 SQIVND (reference sequence). For the CDR3, the DNA is TGTGCCAGTTCCGGACGCCAGTTCTACGAGCAGTACTTC. This sequence encodes CASSGRQFYEQYF.

The CDR3 region has the DNA TGTGCCAGCAGTTACACTCCGGAACTTTCCTACAATGAGCAGTACTTC. Residues: CASSYTPELSYNEQYF. The V and J genes are TRBV6-5 and TRBJ2-1, with D uncertain. The end of the DNA fits TRBJ2-7 better, so the J call may be wrong. The CDR3 is 16 residues long. The germline gives CDR1 MNHEY, CDR2 SVGAGI.

The chain links TRBV20-1 to TRBJ1-2; D not resolved. V lost 0 bases to trimming and J lost 2 bases, with 19 bases between them. Germline V lookup: CDR1 DFQATT, CDR2 SNEGSKA (reference sequence). CDR3 size: 17 residues. The CDR3 bases are TGCAGTGCTAGAGATCTTAAACCAAGAGAAGGGAACTATGGCTACACCTTC. Translating gives CSARDLKPREGNYGYTF.

The V call is TRBV6-1, the J call TRBJ2-5; weak D call: TRBD1 (6 bases). The V end lost 1 base, the J end lost 11 bases, and 20 bases lay between the germline ends. CDR3 length: 15 residues. Germline loops: CDR1 MNHNS, CDR2 SASEGT. As DNA, the CDR3 is TGTGCCAGCAGTGAAGTTTTGGGACACCACAATGAGCAGTACTTC. Translation gives CASSEVLGHHNEQYF.

This clonotype was counted only a few times. The J gene is TRBJ2-3, the V gene TRBV29-1, with TRBD2 matching over 7 bases. Per germline, CDR1 SQVTM and CDR2 ANQGSEA. The CDR3 loop spans 14 amino acids. V shed 5 bases and J 0 bases; nucleotides not matched to a gene: 5. As DNA, the CDR3 is TGCAGCGTTATACTAGCGTCTAGCACAGATACGCAGTATTTT. It yields the protein CSVILASSTDTQYF.

The chain uses TRBV28 and TRBJ2-2; no reliable D call. The germline V gene encodes CDR1 MDHEN and CDR2 SYDVKM. CDR3 size: 16 residues. V was trimmed by 5 bases and J by 5 bases, leaving 18 bases between them. The CDR3, as DNA: TGTGCCAGCAGTCCACGGTTACTGGCGCCGACCGGGGAGCTGTTTTTT. It specifies CASSPRLLAPTGELFF.

The chain joins TRBV24-1 to TRBJ1-2; D not certain. The CDR3 extends over 13 amino acids. With 4 bases removed from V and 5 bases from J, the gap between germline ends came to 10 bases. Germline CDR1 and CDR2: KGHDR and SFDVKD. CDR3 in DNA: TGTGCCACCAGTGACCCTGAGGATTATGGCTACACCTTC. It translates to CATSDPEDYGYTF.

This clonotype showed up just a few times. The rearrangement joins TRBV5-1 to TRBJ2-3; D uncertain. The germline V gene encodes CDR1 SGHRS and CDR2 YFSETQ. Between the trimmed V and J ends, which lost 1 base and 0 bases, there was a span of 12 bases. This CDR3 has 16 amino acids. The CDR3 protein is CASSLMAAQSTDTQYF. The DNA of the CDR3 is TGCGCCAGCAGCTTGATGGCAGCTCAGAGCACAGATACGCAGTATTTT.

Note on this clonotype: A much larger clone is a single base away; this may be a read error. V and J are TRBV21-1 and TRBJ1-2. TRBV21-1 is deemed a pseudogene. The CDR3 runs 12 residues. The CDR3, as DNA: TGTGCCAGCAGCAAAGACAAATATGGCTACACCTTC. Its protein product is CASSKDKYGYTF.

This clonotype has a handful of counts. DNA for the CDR3: TGTGCCAGCAACACCCCCGCAGATACGCAGTATTTT. This translates into CASNTPADTQYF. The J gene is TRBJ2-3, the V gene TRBV27; no definite D call. This CDR3 is built from 12 residues. Germline CDR1 reads MNHEY; CDR2 reads SMNVEV (reference sequence). The germline V and J ends were trimmed by 7 bases and 4 bases, with 9 bases remaining between them.

The V gene is TRBV7-2, the J gene TRBJ1-5; D is uncertain. The V gene lost 1 base and the J gene lost 4 bases, with 14 bases spanning the gap. CDR1 SGHTA and CDR2 FQGNSA come from the germline V gene. This CDR3 has 16 residues. The CDR3 DNA sequence: TGTGCCAGCAGCTTAGGTCATTTAAGTGTAAATCAGCCCCAGCATTTT. This codes for CASSLGHLSVNQPQHF.

This chain joins TRBV5-1 and TRBJ1-1; D not resolved. The germline V gene has CDR1 SGHRS and CDR2 YFSETQ. This CDR3 is 14 amino acids long. V was shortened by 4 bases and J by 0 bases, with 10 bases between the two germline ends. The CDR3 region is CASSVARMNTEAFF. CDR3 in DNA: TGCGCCAGCAGCGTGGCGAGGATGAACACTGAAGCTTTCTTT.

The J gene is TRBJ2-1, the V gene TRBV28, with D possibly TRBD2 on 5 matching bases. This CDR3 has 14 residues. CDR1 is MDHEN and CDR2 is SYDVKM in the germline V gene. Trimming cost V 10 bases and J 4 bases, with 17 bases left between them. The CDR3 region has the DNA TGTGCCATCGTAGACCGACTATCGTACAATGAGCAGTTCTTC. The encoded protein is CAIVDRLSYNEQFF.

In its sample, this clonotype was seen a few times. CDR3 amino acids: CASRVLAGVTYEQYF. The CDR3 nucleotides are TGTGCCAGCAGGGTACTAGCGGGGGTTACCTACGAGCAGTACTTC. The rearrangement links TRBV28 to TRBJ2-7; 11 bases are shared with TRBD2. There are 15 residues in the CDR3. Germline CDR1 reads MDHEN; CDR2 reads SYDVKM. J was trimmed by 2 bases and V by 6 bases; bases with no gene match: 6.

The chain couples TRBV20-1 to TRBJ2-7; TRBD2 aligns across 9 bases. Germline CDR1 is DFQATT and CDR2 is SNEGSKA (reference sequence). The junction had 2 bases not matched to a gene; V was cut back by 0 bases and J by 2 bases. The CDR3 extends over 14 amino acids. In DNA, the CDR3 is TGCAGTGCTAGAGAAGTAGCGGGGGCCTACGAGCAGTACTTC. It codes for CSAREVAGAYEQYF.

The V call is TRBV27, the J call TRBJ1-1, with D perhaps TRBD1 (6 bases). Germline CDR1 and CDR2: MNHEY and SMNVEV (reference sequence). The V and J ends lost 7 bases and 0 bases respectively, with 18 bases between them. The CDR3 is 16 residues long. The CDR3 nucleotides are TGTGCCAGCACAAGGTGGGGGGCTGGGTTGAACACTGAAGCTTTCTTT. Protein product: CASTRWGAGLNTEAFF.

Regarding this clonotype: This may stem from a read error, because a much larger clone lies one nucleotide away. The genes are TRBV20-1 and TRBJ1-6; 9 bases are a match to TRBD1. The germline V gene encodes CDR1 DFQATT and CDR2 SNEGSKA (reference sequence). The CDR3 spans 14 residues. V was clipped by 1 base and J by 5 bases; unmatched bases: 0. The CDR3, as DNA: TGCAGTGCTAGAGGGACAGGGGATAATTCACCCCTCCACTTT. Amino acid sequence: CSARGTGDNSPLHF.

The V and J genes are TRBV20-1 and TRBJ2-3; 15 bases match TRBD2. V lost 1 base, J lost 4 bases, and 3 bases stayed unmatched. The CDR3 length is 16 residues. Germline V gene lookup returns CDR1 DFQATT and CDR2 SNEGSKA (reference sequence). The CDR3 is CSARVWTSGGADTQYF. In DNA, the CDR3 is TGCAGTGCTAGAGTTTGGACTAGCGGGGGGGCAGATACGCAGTATTTT.

This clonotype was recorded at least ten times. The chain combines TRBV11-2 with TRBJ2-7; 11 nucleotides agree with TRBD1. Germline assignment: CDR1 SGHAT and CDR2 FQNNGV. V lost 2 bases to trimming and J lost 3 bases; unmatched junction nucleotides: 3. The length of the CDR3 is 15 residues. Here the CDR3 reads CASSLRGTGGYEQYF. Here the CDR3 DNA reads TGTGCCAGCAGCTTAAGGGGGACAGGGGGCTACGAGCAGTACTTC.